This T cell receptor (beta chain) came from a study of cytomegalovirus exposure and HLA in healthy donors. Primers for the PCR totalled 60 Vbeta and 13 Jbeta. The method was immunoSEQ multiplex PCR; TCRdb's version includes in-frame clones alone and lacks a portion of them. The sample gives about 120,000 clones, around two thirds of which show up once; roughly 9.7% is in the top ten. Germline V gives CDR1 SGHRS, CDR2 YFSETQ. This CDR3 comprises 18 residues. Trimming cost V 4 bases and J 5 bases; bases outside gene matches: 12. The sample consisted of PBMCs. The chain couples TRBV5-1 to TRBJ2-5; 15 positions agree with TRBD2. This sequence was found in a middle-aged woman in good health and CMV-seropositive. The DNA of the CDR3 is TGCGCCAGCAGCGACCGGGGACTAGCGGGAGGTGGTAGGGAGACCCAGTACTTC. The encoded protein is CASSDRGLAGGGRETQYF.